This T cell receptor beta chain derives from a study of cytomegalovirus exposure and HLA in healthy donors. Study-level background: Assignment to the Caucasian-associated ancestry cluster applied to 75% to 85% of the approximately 400 genotyped donors.

Study outcomes and limitations: Later analysis associated a missense DCLRE1C variant with TCR beta V- and J-gene trimming. When a later analysis compared HLA-associated TCR beta chains with equally common others, the HLA-associated chains turned out to be more clonally expanded and to have lower generation probabilities.

About this clone: Its specificity is unknown.

This CDR3 has 14 residues. Germline assignment: CDR1 GTSNPN and CDR2 SVGIG (reference sequence). V gave up 3 bases and J gave up 1 base, with 10 bases separating them. The PCR had 60 Vbeta and 13 Jbeta primers. The repertoire was sequenced with immunoSEQ multiplex PCR; TCRdb's copy has only in-frame clones and lacks some. The table has some 80,000 clones, 62% seen once. The clonotype originates from a male donor in good health and CMV-seropositive. The chain is built from TRBV30 and TRBJ2-1; D is unclear. Sequenced input: PBMCs. This CDR3 is CAWRGSGSYNEQFF. For the CDR3, the DNA is TGTGCCTGGAGGGGCTCTGGTTCCTACAATGAGCAGTTCTTC.